This record concerns one T cell receptor (beta chain) sequence. This sample was included in a study of shared clonotypes between healthy human individuals. The table came from immunoSEQ multiplex PCR; TCRdb's copy has only in-frame clones and leaves some out. The sample includes more than 450,000 clones, less than 85% of them seen just once. The V gene lost 5 bases and the J gene lost 4 bases, with 17 bases spanning the gap. Germline loops: CDR1 MNHEY, CDR2 SMNVEV (reference sequence). The CDR3 contains 15 residues. Material: PBMCs. This chain joins TRBV27 and TRBJ1-1, with D perhaps matching TRBD1 (6 bases). The TCR was taken from a woman aged 40-49 years in good health. Some clones in this sample may be carry-over from other donors' samples. The CDR3 region has the DNA TGTGCCAGCAGTCAACGACAGGCGGGGGGCACTGAAGCTTTCTTT. It codes for CASSQRQAGGTEAFF.